This entry lists 25 T cell receptor beta chains sequenced from one sample in a study of PD-L1 blockade in urothelial cancer. TCRdb's copy holds only in-frame clones and misses some; the assay was immunoSEQ multiplex PCR. The sample lists around 40,000 clones; around 89% were seen once. The input for sequencing was PBMCs, taken around atezolizumab (anti-PD-L1) treatment. All receptors derive from a man aged 55 to 70 with urothelial cancer.

The V gene is TRBV5-5, the J gene TRBJ2-7; 11 positions match TRBD2. Germline V gene sequence: CDR1 SGHKS, CDR2 YYEKEE (reference sequence). The ends lost 4 bases at V and 0 bases at J; junction bases unmatched: 6. This CDR3 comprises 16 residues. The CDR3 protein is CASSVKGLADSYEQYF. The DNA for the CDR3 is TGTGCCAGCAGCGTAAAGGGACTAGCGGACTCCTACGAGCAGTACTTC.

The V and J genes are TRBV4-2 and TRBJ2-1; D possibly corresponds to TRBD2 (5 bases). Trimming removed 4 bases from V and 8 bases from J, with 12 bases in between. Germline V gene lookup returns CDR1 LGHNA and CDR2 YNFKEQ. The CDR3 loop spans 13 amino acids. DNA for the CDR3: TGTGCCAGCAGCCGAAGCGGAGGCGATGAGCAGTTCTTC. This translates into CASSRSGGDEQFF.

This chain uses TRBV28 with TRBJ2-5; 7 nucleotides align to TRBD1. Germline V gene lookup returns CDR1 MDHEN and CDR2 SYDVKM. The CDR3 has 15 residues. V lost 6 bases, J lost 1 base, and 8 bases stayed unmatched. The CDR3: CASSSAGTAQETQYF. Written as DNA, the CDR3 is TGTGCCAGCAGCTCCGCAGGGACAGCCCAAGAGACCCAGTACTTC.

This chain links TRBV10-3 with TRBJ1-5, with no clear D. V shed 3 bases and J shed 1 base, with 7 bases lying between them. Germline CDR1 ENHRY, CDR2 SYGVKD. This CDR3 is 14 amino acids long. Here the CDR3 reads CAISDGLSNQPQHF. The CDR3 DNA reads as TGTGCCATCAGTGATGGACTAAGCAATCAGCCCCAGCATTTT.

The chain joins TRBV19 to TRBJ1-4, with D possibly TRBD1 on 6 matching bases. V lost 1 base and J lost 6, with 12 bases in between. Germline V gives CDR1 LNHDA, CDR2 SQIVND (reference sequence). The CDR3 totals 15 residues. The CDR3 loop is CASSIVSGGDEKLFF. CDR3 sequence (DNA): TGTGCCAGTAGTATAGTCTCGGGGGGCGATGAAAAACTGTTTTTT.

A word on this clone: Germline and junction disagree at one end, which may indicate a read error. This chain connects TRBV29-1 to TRBJ1-1, with TRBD1 matching over 11 bases. Germline loops: CDR1 SQVTM, CDR2 ANQGSEA. The CDR3 contains 12 residues. In DNA form, the CDR3 reads TGCAGCGTTGATCCGGACAGGGGGCAACTCACCTTT. Translation gives CSVDPDRGQLTF.

The rearrangement joins TRBV7-3 to TRBJ2-2; D possibly corresponds to TRBD1 (5 bases). The CDR3 contains 17 residues. CDR1 and CDR2 from the germline V gene are SGHTA and FQGTGA. The V end was cut by 4 bases, the J end by 5 bases, with 20 bases between. CDR3 region: CASSSGPPGFGTGELFF. CDR3 DNA: TGTGCCAGCAGCTCAGGGCCCCCAGGGTTTGGAACCGGGGAGCTGTTTTTT. The full variable domain, its missing parts supplied by reference TRBV7-3 and TRBJ2-2, is GAGVSQTPSNKVTEKGKYVELRCDPISGHTALYWYRQSLGQGPEFLIYFQGTGAADDSGLPNDRFFAVRPEGSVSTLKIQRTERGDSAVYLCASSSGPPGFGTGELFFGEGSRLTVL.

This chain joins TRBV7-9 and TRBJ2-3; TRBD2 is a possible D gene (7 bases). There are 15 residues in the CDR3. Trimming stripped 2 bases from V and 2 bases from J, with 11 bases between. The germline CDR1 and CDR2 sequences are SEHNR and FQNEAQ (reference sequence). The CDR3: CASSLRGAPTDTQYF. CDR3 DNA: TGTGCCAGCAGCTTACGGGGGGCTCCCACAGATACGCAGTATTTT.

The chain is built from TRBV28 and TRBJ2-7, with D maybe TRBD1 (5 bases). Germline assignment: CDR1 MDHEN and CDR2 SYDVKM. Trimming took off 1 base at V and 2 bases at J, with 9 bases between the two ends. CDR3 size: 14 residues. The CDR3 DNA is TGTGCCAGCAGTTTATCCAGGGTTCCCTACGAGCAGTACTTC. Translation gives CASSLSRVPYEQYF.

The chain joins TRBV18 to TRBJ2-2; 8 bases map to TRBD2. The V segment lost 3 bases and the J segment 7 bases; nucleotides outside the gene matches: 7. The CDR3 loop spans 15 amino acids. Germline lookup yields CDR1 KGHSH and CDR2 LQKENI. In DNA form, the CDR3 reads TGTGCCAGCTCACCCAGCGTAGCGGGGATCGGGGAGCTGTTTTTT. This sequence encodes CASSPSVAGIGELFF.

This clone was detected only once. The chain uses TRBV5-1 and TRBJ2-7, with D possibly TRBD2 on 5 matching bases. Germline CDR1 reads SGHRS; CDR2 reads YFSETQ. CDR3 length: 15 amino acids. V shed 0 bases and J shed 3 bases, with 13 bases lying between them. CDR3 amino acids: CASSLGATGSYEQYF. The CDR3 nucleotides are TGCGCCAGCAGCTTGGGGGCTACTGGGAGCTACGAGCAGTACTTC.

This chain joins TRBV4-3 and TRBJ2-3; 7 positions agree with TRBD2. J was trimmed by 0 bases and V by 1 base; bases with no gene match: 10. Germline V gene sequence: CDR1 LGHNA, CDR2 YSLEER. CDR3 length: 18 amino acids. This CDR3 is CASSQGPLVGGSTDTQYF. The CDR3 DNA sequence: TGCGCCAGCAGCCAAGGGCCCCTAGTCGGGGGGAGCACAGATACGCAGTATTTT.

This clone was detected only once. The rearrangement uses TRBV28 and TRBJ1-4, with a weak D call TRBD1 (5 bases). Germline values: CDR1 MDHEN, CDR2 SYDVKM. V gave up 5 bases and J gave up 0 bases, with 10 bases separating them. The CDR3 covers 15 residues. The DNA for the CDR3 is TGTGCCAGCAGTCAGGGCAATCCAACTAATGAAAAACTGTTTTTT. Protein product: CASSQGNPTNEKLFF.

With regard to this clone: Germline is not matched at one junction end, which may reflect a read error. This chain connects TRBV5-4 to TRBJ2-2; D might be TRBD2 (6 bases). The CDR3 totals 15 residues. Germline V gene data show CDR1 as SGHNT and CDR2 as YYREEE (reference sequence). The CDR3 region has the DNA TGTGCCAGCAGCTTGGAAGTCGGATCCACCGGGGGGCTGTTTTTT. It encodes CASSLEVGSTGGLFF. The full variable domain, with the rest looked up from reference TRBV5-4 and TRBJ2-2, is ETGVTQSPTHLIKTRGQQVTLRCSSQSGHNTVSWYQQALGQGPQFIFQYYREEENGRGNFPPRFSGLQFPNYSSELNVNALELDDSALYLCASSLEVGSTGGLFFGEGSRLTVL.

The rearrangement links TRBV5-4 to TRBJ2-5; 7 positions match TRBD1. After removal of 2 bases from V and 3 bases from J, the junction contained 1 base not matched to a gene. Germline assignment: CDR1 SGHNT and CDR2 YYREEE (reference sequence). The CDR3 runs 13 residues. The CDR3 region is CASSFTGEETQYF. The CDR3 region has the DNA TGTGCCAGCAGCTTTACAGGGGAAGAGACCCAGTACTTC.

V gene TRBV2 combines with J gene TRBJ2-7; 8 bases are shared with TRBD2. CDR3 length: 12 amino acids. V lost 7 bases, J lost 3 bases, and 2 bases stayed unmatched. The germline CDR1 and CDR2 sequences are SNHLY and FYNNEI. CDR3 sequence reads: CASTRGGYEQYF. In DNA, the CDR3 is TGTGCCAGCACCCGGGGGGGCTACGAGCAGTACTTC.

This chain uses TRBV19 with TRBJ2-7, with 9 positions matching TRBD2. J gave up 2 bases and V 6 bases, and 11 bases lay outside the gene matches. CDR3 size: 16 residues. CDR1 and CDR2 from the germline V gene are LNHDA and SQIVND (reference sequence). The CDR3 spells CASSTRASGVAYEQYF. CDR3 in DNA: TGTGCCAGTAGCACCCGAGCTAGCGGGGTAGCCTACGAGCAGTACTTC. The whole variable domain, filled in from reference TRBV19 and TRBJ2-7, reads DGGITQSPKYLFRKEGQNVTLSCEQNLNHDAMYWYRQDPGQGLRLIYYSQIVNDFQKGDIAEGYSVSREKKESFPLTVTSAQKNPTAFYLCASSTRASGVAYEQYFGPGTRLTVT.

This sequence joins TRBV7-9 and TRBJ1-1, with D hard to call. The V end lost 5 bases, the J end lost 5 bases, and 15 bases lay between the germline ends. CDR1 is SEHNR and CDR2 is FQNEAQ in the germline V gene (reference sequence). The CDR3 is made up of 14 amino acids. The CDR3 is CASSALRARTEAFF. The CDR3 nucleotides read TGTGCCAGCAGCGCTTTGAGGGCGCGGACTGAAGCTTTCTTT.

The CDR3 DNA follows: TGTGCCAGCAGCCCCCTGAGGGGGGGCGGTCAGCCCCAGCATTTT. Encoded protein: CASSPLRGGGQPQHF. The rearrangement uses TRBV7-2 and TRBJ1-5, with D possibly matching TRBD1 (6 bases). V was trimmed by 5 bases and J by 6 bases, leaving 17 bases between them. From germline, CDR1 is SGHTA and CDR2 FQGNSA. CDR3 length: 15 residues. Combining the CDR3 with reference TRBV7-2 and TRBJ1-5 gives the whole variable domain GAGVSQSPSNKVTEKGKDVELRCDPISGHTALYWYRQSLGQGLEFLIYFQGNSAPDKSGLPSDRFSAERTGGSVSTLTIQRTQQEDSAVYLCASSPLRGGGQPQHFGDGTRLSIL.

This clone has only a few counts. The chain couples TRBV28 to TRBJ1-2; unclear D gene. With 5 bases removed from V and 3 bases from J, the gap between germline ends came to 7 bases. CDR1 is MDHEN, CDR2 SYDVKM, per germline. The CDR3 covers 12 residues. CDR3 sequence (DNA): TGTGCCAGCAGTGACCAGGACTATGGCTACACCTTC. Encoded protein: CASSDQDYGYTF.

The chain employs TRBV5-1 and TRBJ2-3; 7 bases align to TRBD1. CDR3 length equals 15 residues. Germline V gene sequence: CDR1 SGHRS, CDR2 YFSETQ. The junction had 2 bases not matched to a gene; V was cut back by 0 bases and J by 1 base. The chain's CDR3 is CASSLETGGTDTQYF. The CDR3 DNA reads as TGCGCCAGCAGCTTGGAAACAGGGGGCACAGATACGCAGTATTTT.

The chain combines TRBV9 with TRBJ2-3; D gene unclear. V gave up 0 bases and J gave up 1 base, with 9 bases separating them. This CDR3 has 15 residues. CDR1 and CDR2 from the germline V gene are SGDLS and YYNGEE. The CDR3 protein is CASSVVHGRTDTQYF. The CDR3 coding sequence is TGTGCCAGCAGCGTAGTCCACGGTCGCACAGATACGCAGTATTTT. Variable domain in full (rest from reference TRBV9 and TRBJ2-3): DSGVTQTPKHLITATGQRVTLRCSPRSGDLSVYWYQQSLDQGLQFLIQYYNGEERAKGNILERFSAQQFPDLHSELNLSSLELGDSALYFCASSVVHGRTDTQYFGPGTRLTVL.

This clone has only a few counts. This chain joins TRBV12-5 and TRBJ1-5; TRBD1 aligns across 10 bases. V was clipped by 9 bases and J by 3 bases; unmatched bases: 8. The CDR3 is 15 residues long. From germline, CDR1 is LGHNT and CDR2 FRNRAP. The CDR3 region is CASSPGTGANQPQHF. CDR3 nucleotides: TGTGCTAGCTCTCCCGGGACAGGGGCCAATCAGCCCCAGCATTTT.

The chain is built from TRBV6-5 and TRBJ2-3; no reliable D call. The V end lost 6 bases, the J end lost 4 bases, and 11 bases lay between the germline ends. The V gene's germline CDR1 is MNHEY and CDR2 SVGAGI. The CDR3 length is 13 residues. The CDR3 DNA sequence: TGTGCCAGCAGCCTTAGAGATCCAGATACGCAGTATTTT. Its translation is CASSLRDPDTQYF.

The chain has TRBV2 and TRBJ2-6, with D unclear. CDR3 length: 13 amino acids. Trimming left V 10 bases short and J 2 bases short, with 9 bases between. Germline V lookup: CDR1 SNHLY, CDR2 FYNNEI. The CDR3 DNA reads as TGTGCCATCCAATTTGCTGGGGCCAACGTCCTGACTTTC. It translates to CAIQFAGANVLTF.